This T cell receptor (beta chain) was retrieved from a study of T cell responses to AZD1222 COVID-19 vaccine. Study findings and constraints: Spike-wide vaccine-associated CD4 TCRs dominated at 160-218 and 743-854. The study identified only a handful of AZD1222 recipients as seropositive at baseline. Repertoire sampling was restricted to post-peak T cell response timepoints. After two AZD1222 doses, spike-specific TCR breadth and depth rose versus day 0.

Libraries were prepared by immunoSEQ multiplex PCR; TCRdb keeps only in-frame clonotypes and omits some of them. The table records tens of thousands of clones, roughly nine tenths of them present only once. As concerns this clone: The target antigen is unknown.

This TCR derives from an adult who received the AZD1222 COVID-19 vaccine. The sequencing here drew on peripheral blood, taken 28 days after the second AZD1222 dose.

The CDR3 nucleotides read TGTGCCAGCAGCCAAGCAGGGGCAGGGACCTACGAGCAGTACTTC. This encodes CASSQAGAGTYEQYF. The chain has TRBV4-2 and TRBJ2-7, with D possibly being TRBD1 (6 bases). The CDR3 consists of 15 residues. Deletions cut 1 base from V and 2 bases from J, with 12 bases between. Germline lookup yields CDR1 LGHNA and CDR2 YNFKEQ.